A selection of T cell receptor beta chains follows, all from one sample in a study of a mutant IDH1 vaccine in newly diagnosed glioma. Libraries were prepared by immunoSEQ multiplex PCR; TCRdb keeps only in-frame clonotypes and omits some of them. The sample includes 59,000 or so clones, 91% of them seen just once. The sample was PBMCs, taken from a glioma patient treated with radiotherapy, temozolomide or both. Receptor source: a man aged 50 to 60 with glioma. CDR3s include the opening cysteine and the closing phenylalanine or tryptophan. A D gene is named only where the DNA matches it firmly. Clone size appears in some rows only: once, few, many, or a class for an expanded clone.

J gene	V gene	clone size	D gene	CDR3 DNA	CDR3 protein
TRBJ1-2	TRBV4-1	NA	NA	TGCGCCAGCAGCCAAGGGTCAGGGGTTGGCTACACCTTC	CASSQGSGVGYTF
TRBJ2-2	TRBV27	NA	NA	TGTGCCAGCAGTTCCCCCCGGGGGGCGCGATATACCGGGGAGCTGTTTTTT	CASSSPRGARYTGELFF
TRBJ2-3	TRBV5-1	NA	NA	TGCGCCAGCAGCTTGTTCCGGGACCAAGTTTGGTCAGATACGCAGTATTTT	CASSLFRDQVWSDTQYF
TRBJ1-1	TRBV7-2	NA	TRBD1	TGTGCCAGCAGCCCACGGACAGGGGTAAGGAACACTGAAGCTTTCTTT	CASSPRTGVRNTEAFF
TRBJ1-3	TRBV27	NA	NA	TGTGCCAGCAGTCCAGGGACGTTCTCTGGAAACACCATATATTTT	CASSPGTFSGNTIYF
TRBJ1-1	TRBV27	NA	NA	TGTGCCAGCAGTTTGGCCCATGGTACCACTGAAGCTTTCTTT	CASSLAHGTTEAFF
TRBJ1-5	TRBV4-1	NA	NA	TGCGCCAGCAGCCAAGGGTCAGGAGGGTCGTATCAGCCCCAGCATTTT	CASSQGSGGSYQPQHF
TRBJ2-1	TRBV9	NA	NA	TGTGCCAGCAGCGTAGCGGGGGTTGGGGAGCAGTTCTTC	CASSVAGVGEQFF
TRBJ2-7	TRBV5-1	once	NA	TGCGCCAGCAGCCTCAGCTGGGGGAACTCCTACGAGCAGTACTTC	CASSLSWGNSYEQYF
TRBJ1-5	TRBV27	NA	TRBD1	TGTGCCAGCAGTTTAGACAGGGGCAATCAGCCCCAGCATTTT	CASSLDRGNQPQHF
TRBJ1-5	TRBV2	NA	NA	TGTGCCAGCAGTGCGGCCAGGGACAATCAGCCCCAGCATTTT	CASSAARDNQPQHF
TRBJ1-1	TRBV4-1	NA	NA	TGCGCCAGCAGCCAAGAGCAGACGCTCGGGGGAGCTTTCTTT	CASSQEQTLGGAFF
TRBJ2-5	TRBV5-4	NA	TRBD2	TGTGCCAGCAGCTCTAGCGGGGGGCAGACCCAGTACTTC	CASSSSGGQTQYF
TRBJ1-6	TRBV5-4	NA	TRBD1	TGTGCCAGCAGCCGGGACAGGGCTTATAATTCACCCCTCCACTTT	CASSRDRAYNSPLHF
TRBJ2-7	TRBV4-2	NA	TRBD1	TGTGCCAGCAGCCAAGGCCAGGGGGACTACGAGCAGTACTTC	CASSQGQGDYEQYF
TRBJ1-1	TRBV11-2	NA	NA	TGTGCCAGCAGCACGGGACCGGGAGAGCTAATGAACACTGAAGCTTTCTTT	CASSTGPGELMNTEAFF
TRBJ2-1	TRBV30	NA	NA	TGTGCCGGTCGGTCAGGGGCGAGCTCCTACAATGAGCAGTTCTTC	CAGRSGASSYNEQFF
TRBJ2-3	TRBV4-2	NA	NA	TGTGCCAGCAGCCAAGATGTTCGGGGGGCGGGGACAGATACGCAGTATTTT	CASSQDVRGAGTDTQYF
TRBJ1-5	TRBV19	few	NA	TGTGCCAGTAGACCGGACACTAGCAATCAGCCCCAGCATTTT	CASRPDTSNQPQHF
TRBJ1-5	TRBV5-5	few	NA	TGTGCCAGCAGCTTCATGGGGGCAGGGCAGCCCCAGCATTTT	CASSFMGAGQPQHF
TRBJ2-7	TRBV10-2	NA	NA	TGCGCCAGCAGTTACGACGCCTACGAGCAGTACTTC	CASSYDAYEQYF
TRBJ2-5	TRBV4-1	NA	TRBD1	TGCGCCAGCAGGGGACAGCCGCAAGAGACCCAGTACTTC	CASRGQPQETQYF
TRBJ2-1	TRBV13	NA	NA	TGTGCCAGCAGCTTCCAGGGAGCAGGGTATGAGCAGTTCTTC	CASSFQGAGYEQFF
TRBJ1-1	TRBV30	once	NA	TGTGCCTGGAGTGTGCCGCCTTTGAACACTGAAGCTTTCTTT	CAWSVPPLNTEAFF
TRBJ2-1	TRBV14	NA	NA	TGTGCCAGCACGTTGGGGTACAATGAGCAGTTCTTC	CASTLGYNEQFF
TRBJ1-2	TRBV19	NA	NA	TGTGCCAGTAGTATTATCAACGGTAACTATGGCTACACCTTC	CASSIINGNYGYTF
TRBJ1-2	TRBV6-1	NA	NA	TGTGCCAGCAGTGAAAGAATACCCGCTAACTATGGCTACACCTTC	CASSERIPANYGYTF
TRBJ2-7	TRBV5-1	NA	NA	TGCGCCAGCAGCTTGGACGGGAGCTACGAGCAGTACTTC	CASSLDGSYEQYF
TRBJ2-4	TRBV5-1	NA	NA	TGCGCCAGCAGCCCGACGGTCAGCAAAAACATTCAGTACTTC	CASSPTVSKNIQYF
TRBJ1-1	TRBV4-2	NA	NA	TGTGCCAGCAGCCAAGATCATCCGGCACCAGAAGCTTTCTTT	CASSQDHPAPEAFF
TRBJ2-3	TRBV14	once	TRBD2	TGTGCCAGCAGCTTTCTGGCGGGAGCTACGCAGTATTTT	CASSFLAGATQYF
TRBJ2-3	TRBV27	NA	NA	TGTGCCAGCAGTTCGCGCTCTAGCACAGATACGCAGTATTTT	CASSSRSSTDTQYF
TRBJ2-2	TRBV19	NA	NA	TGTGCCAGTACGGCAGGGGGGTCGACCGGGGAGCTGTTTTTT	CASTAGGSTGELFF
TRBJ1-1	TRBV5-8	NA	NA	TGTGCCAGCAGCTTGGATACTGAAGCTTTCTTT	CASSLDTEAFF
TRBJ2-2	TRBV6-6	NA	NA	TGTGCCAGCACGCCTCCCGGGTGGAACACCGGGGAGCTGTTTTTT	CASTPPGWNTGELFF
TRBJ2-7	TRBV27	NA	NA	TGTGGGACTTTTGTAGACTCCTACGAGCAGTACTTC	CGTFVDSYEQYF
TRBJ2-1	TRBV5-4	NA	TRBD2	TGTGCCAGCAGCCTCCGGACTAGCGGGAATGAGCAGTTCTTC	CASSLRTSGNEQFF
TRBJ2-3	TRBV7-8	NA	TRBD2	TGTGCCAGCAGCTTAGTCTCGGGAGGACACACAGATACGCAGTATTTT	CASSLVSGGHTDTQYF
TRBJ2-7	TRBV5-1	once	TRBD1	TGCGCCAGCAGCCAATCCAAGACAGGGAAGAACTACGAGCAGTACTTC	CASSQSKTGKNYEQYF
TRBJ2-1	TRBV2	NA	TRBD2	TGTGCCAGCAGCCCACGCGCGGGAGGGTCCCACAATGAGCAGTTCTTC	CASSPRAGGSHNEQFF
TRBJ2-4	TRBV28	NA	TRBD1	TGTGCCAGCAGTACCAGGGGGCAGGGAAACATTCAGTACTTC	CASSTRGQGNIQYF
TRBJ2-2	TRBV4-2	NA	NA	TGTGCCAGCAGCCGAAAGAACCCCAACACCGGGGAGCTGTTTTTT	CASSRKNPNTGELFF
TRBJ2-3	TRBV4-3	NA	NA	TGCGCCAGCAGCCAAGCCCGGCTAGATACGCAGTATTTT	CASSQARLDTQYF
TRBJ2-1	TRBV18	NA	NA	TGTGCCAGCTCACCACCGCAGGGAGGGGGTGGCAATGAGCAGTTCTTC	CASSPPQGGGGNEQFF
TRBJ2-3	TRBV29-1	NA	TRBD2	TGCAGCGTTTTGGAGCGGGAACATACAGATACGCAGTATTTT	CSVLEREHTDTQYF
TRBJ1-2	TRBV9	once	NA	TGTGCCAGCAGCGTAAGTGCCCAGTCTGGCTACACCTTC	CASSVSAQSGYTF
TRBJ2-7	TRBV10-3	NA	NA	TGTGCCATCAGTGAGGACGGTTGGCAGGGCTTAGGGGAGCAGTACTTC	CAISEDGWQGLGEQYF
TRBJ2-2	TRBV30	few	TRBD1	TGTGCCCGAGACCCGGGACAGTTGGACACCGGGGAGCTGTTTTTT	CARDPGQLDTGELFF
TRBJ1-5	TRBV19	NA	NA	TGTGCCAGTACCCCTGCGCCGGGTTACGGTGGGCCCCAGCATTTT	CASTPAPGYGGPQHF
TRBJ2-5	TRBV5-1	once	TRBD2	TGCGCCAGCAGCTTGGGACTAGCGGGGGGAGAGACCCAGTACTTC	CASSLGLAGGETQYF
TRBJ1-5	TRBV7-2	NA	NA	TGTGCCAGCAGCCCCTGGAGGTCGCGCGATCAGCCCCAGCATTTT	CASSPWRSRDQPQHF
TRBJ1-3	TRBV9	NA	NA	TGTGCCAGCAGCGCAACCCGCCGCCCTCGGGGAAACACCATATATTTT	CASSATRRPRGNTIYF